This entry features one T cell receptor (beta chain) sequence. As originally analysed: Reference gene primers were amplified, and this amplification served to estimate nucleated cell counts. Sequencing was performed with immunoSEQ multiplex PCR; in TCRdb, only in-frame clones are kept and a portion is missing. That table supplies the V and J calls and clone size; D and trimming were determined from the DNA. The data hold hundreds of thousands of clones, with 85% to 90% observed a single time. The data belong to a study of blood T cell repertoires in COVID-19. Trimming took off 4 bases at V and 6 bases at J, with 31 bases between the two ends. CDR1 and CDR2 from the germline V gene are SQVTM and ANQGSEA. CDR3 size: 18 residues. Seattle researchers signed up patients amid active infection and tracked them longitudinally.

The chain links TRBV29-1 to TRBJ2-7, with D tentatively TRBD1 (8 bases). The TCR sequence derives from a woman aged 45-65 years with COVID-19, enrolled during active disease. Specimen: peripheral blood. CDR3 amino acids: CSVAGGTTGAGHKPEQYF. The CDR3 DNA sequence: TGCAGCGTTGCGGGGGGCACGACAGGGGCAGGTCACAAACCCGAGCAGTACTTC.